This is a list of T cell receptor beta chains from one sample in a study of OX40 agonist ivuxolimab in advanced cancers. Generated by immunoSEQ multiplex PCR, the TCRdb table keeps only in-frame clones and is missing some. This sample has tens of thousands of clones; about nine tenths occur once, and the top ten carry around 0.31%. This sample comprised CD4+ or CD8+ T cells sorted from blood, obtained in a trial of the OX40 agonist ivuxolimab. These receptors all come from an adult with an advanced solid tumor such as melanoma, head and neck, liver or kidney cancer. Both conserved end residues are part of each CDR3. A D gene is named only where the DNA matches it firmly. Only part of the rows carry a size: once, few, many, or a class if the clone is expanded.

j_call d_call clone_size v_call cdr3_nt cdr3_aa
TRBJ2-7 . . TRBV7-9 TGTGCCAGCCAGAGTAGGGAGTCCTACGAGCAGTACTTC CASQSRESYEQYF
TRBJ1-2 . once TRBV28 TGTGCCAGCAGTTTCGACCTGCGCCGGGGGGGTAATGGTAACTATGGCTACACCTTC CASSFDLRRGGNGNYGYTF
TRBJ2-6 . . TRBV27 TGTGCCAGCAATTTGTTGGGGGCCAACGTCCTGACTTTC CASNLLGANVLTF
TRBJ1-5 . . TRBV19 TGTGCCAGTAGTATTAGTAATCAGCCCCAGCATTTT CASSISNQPQHF
TRBJ1-1 . . TRBV29-1 TGCAGCGGTTGGGGGACTGGGGATGAAGCTTTCTTT CSGWGTGDEAFF
TRBJ1-1 . . TRBV5-1 TGCGCCAGCAGCTCCCCACAGAACACTGAAGCTTTCTTT CASSSPQNTEAFF
TRBJ2-4 . . TRBV19 TGTGCCAGTAAGGGGTGGGTAGGAGGGCTAGCCAAAAACATTCAGTACTTC CASKGWVGGLAKNIQYF
TRBJ2-3 TRBD2 . TRBV5-6 TGTGCCAGCAGCCTGGAAGCGGGAGAGTGGACAGATACGCAGTATTTT CASSLEAGEWTDTQYF
TRBJ1-5 . once TRBV4-1 TGCGCCAGCAGCCAAGACAGGGTACCAAATCAGCCCCAGCATTTT CASSQDRVPNQPQHF
TRBJ2-7 TRBD2 . TRBV5-4 TGTGCCAGCAGCTCAGCGGGAGGGCCTCCGACGAATTTTTTC CASSSAGGPPTNFF
TRBJ2-1 . . TRBV11-2 TGTGCCAGCAGCTTAGTGCAGGGGGGCAATGAGCAGTTCTTC CASSLVQGGNEQFF
TRBJ1-4 . . TRBV13 TGTGCCAGCAGCTCCAGGGGAGCGGGTAAGGAAAAACTGTTTTTT CASSSRGAGKEKLFF